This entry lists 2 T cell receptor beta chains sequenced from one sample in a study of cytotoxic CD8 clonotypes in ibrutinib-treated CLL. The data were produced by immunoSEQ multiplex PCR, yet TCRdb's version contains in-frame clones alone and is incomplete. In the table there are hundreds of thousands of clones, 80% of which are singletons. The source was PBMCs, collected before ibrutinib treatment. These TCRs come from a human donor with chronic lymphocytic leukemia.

Here the CDR3 reads CASSLGSAGEKLFF. The CDR3 nucleotides read TGCGCCAGCAGCTTGGGATCAGCAGGTGAAAAACTGTTTTTT. V gene TRBV5-1 combines with J gene TRBJ1-4; D gene uncertain. This CDR3 region has 14 residues. Trimming cost V 0 bases and J 7 bases, with 10 bases left between them. Germline values: CDR1 SGHRS, CDR2 YFSETQ.

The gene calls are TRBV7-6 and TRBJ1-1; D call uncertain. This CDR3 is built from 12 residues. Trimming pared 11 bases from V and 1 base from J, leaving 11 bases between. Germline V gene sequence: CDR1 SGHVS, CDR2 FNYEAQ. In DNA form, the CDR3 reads TGTGCCGTTAGAACCAGGAACACTGAAGCTTTCTTT. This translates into CAVRTRNTEAFF. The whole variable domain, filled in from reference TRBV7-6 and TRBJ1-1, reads GAGVSQSPRYKVTKRGQDVALRCDPISGHVSLYWYRQALGQGPEFLTYFNYEAQQDKSGLPNDRFSAERPEGSISTLTIQRTEQRDSAMYRCAVRTRNTEAFFGQGTRLTVV.